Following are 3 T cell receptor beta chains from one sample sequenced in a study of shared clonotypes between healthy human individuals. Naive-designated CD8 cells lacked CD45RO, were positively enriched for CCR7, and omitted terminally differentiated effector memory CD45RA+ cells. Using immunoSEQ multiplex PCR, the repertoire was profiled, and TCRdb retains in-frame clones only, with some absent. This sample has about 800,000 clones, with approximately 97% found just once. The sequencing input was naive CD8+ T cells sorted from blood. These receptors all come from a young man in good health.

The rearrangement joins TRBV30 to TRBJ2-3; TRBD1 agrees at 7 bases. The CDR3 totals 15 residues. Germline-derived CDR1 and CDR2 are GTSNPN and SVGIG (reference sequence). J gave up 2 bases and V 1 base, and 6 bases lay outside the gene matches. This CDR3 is CAWSGGGLVTDTQYF. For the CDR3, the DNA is TGTGCCTGGAGTGGAGGGGGCCTAGTCACAGATACGCAGTATTTT.

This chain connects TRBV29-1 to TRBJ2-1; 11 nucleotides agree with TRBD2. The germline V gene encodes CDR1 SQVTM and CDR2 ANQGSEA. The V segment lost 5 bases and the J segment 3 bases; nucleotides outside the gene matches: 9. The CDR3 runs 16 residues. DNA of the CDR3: TGCAGCGTTTCTGGGACTAGCGGTTTCGTCTACAATGAGCAGTTCTTC. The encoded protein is CSVSGTSGFVYNEQFF.

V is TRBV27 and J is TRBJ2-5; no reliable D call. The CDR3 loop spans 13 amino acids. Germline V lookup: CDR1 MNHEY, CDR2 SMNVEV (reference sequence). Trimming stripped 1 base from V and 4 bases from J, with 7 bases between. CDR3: CASSLLGTETQYF. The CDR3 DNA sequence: TGTGCCAGCAGTTTATTGGGCACAGAGACCCAGTACTTC.